The next 20 T cell receptor beta chains were all read from a single sample in a study of blood T cells in healthy people across ages. For the second PCR, which ran for roughly 6 to 11 cycles, a sample-barcoded 5' primer and a J-beta primer mix were used. TCRdb re-analysed the 5' RACE reads in MiXCR, keeping a single row per CDR3 protein. Of around 1,500,000 distinct CDR3 sequences in the sample, roughly 45% are singletons; the top ten hold 7% to 9.5%. The specimen sequenced was blood. These receptors all stem from a woman aged 18-29 years in good health.

The genes are TRBV10-3 and TRBJ1-4; D perhaps matches TRBD1 (6 bases). The V end was cut by 8 bases, the J end by 6 bases, with 13 bases between. Germline loops: CDR1 ENHRY, CDR2 SYGVKD. This CDR3 is 13 amino acids long. CDR3 DNA: TGTGCCATCCGCAGGGGAGATGATGAAAAACTGTTTTTT. It codes for CAIRRGDDEKLFF.

In nucleotides, the CDR3 is TGTGCCAGCAGCTCCTGGACTAGCGGGAGAGATAATGAGCAGTTCTTC. Translated: CASSSWTSGRDNEQFF. V and J are TRBV7-9 and TRBJ2-1; 13 bases match TRBD2. The germline gives CDR1 SEHNR, CDR2 FQNEAQ (reference sequence). CDR3 length equals 16 residues. The junction had 7 bases not matched to a gene; V was cut back by 4 bases and J by 7 bases.

The rearrangement uses TRBV6-1 and TRBJ2-3; D ambiguous. Germline V lookup: CDR1 MNHNS, CDR2 SASEGT. CDR3 length: 14 amino acids. With 9 bases removed from V and 0 bases from J, the gap between germline ends came to 13 bases. As DNA, the CDR3 is TGTGCCAGTCTCACCTCACATAGCACAGATACGCAGTATTTT. It translates to CASLTSHSTDTQYF.

The sample holds a few counts of this clonotype. The chain is built from TRBV5-1 and TRBJ2-5, with D uncertain. Per germline, CDR1 SGHRS and CDR2 YFSETQ. CDR3 length: 16 amino acids. The V end was cut by 0 bases, the J end by 1 base, with 13 bases between. The CDR3 reads CASSLVAGTLQETQYF. The CDR3 DNA reads as TGCGCCAGCAGCTTGGTTGCAGGAACCCTCCAAGAGACCCAGTACTTC.

This clonotype has a handful of counts. The rearrangement uses TRBV12-3 or TRBV12-4 and TRBJ2-5, with 8 bases matching TRBD1. With 6 bases clipped from V and 5 bases from J, the junction kept 5 bases outside the gene matches. The CDR3 contains 13 residues. The CDR3 is CASRPTGVETQYF. The CDR3 nucleotides are TGTGCCAGCAGACCGACAGGGGTCGAGACCCAGTACTTC.

This chain uses TRBV5-1 with TRBJ2-7; 8 bases are a match to TRBD1. Per the germline V gene, CDR1 is SGHRS and CDR2 is YFSETQ. V was clipped by 3 bases and J by 5 bases; unmatched bases: 13. This CDR3 contains 16 residues. The CDR3 DNA follows: TGCGCCAGCAGCTCCGACGGGACAGGCAAATTCCACGAGCAGTACTTC. Its protein product is CASSSDGTGKFHEQYF.

The gene calls are TRBV20-1 and TRBJ2-7; D may be TRBD1 (5 bases). The ends were cut back, 0 bases at V and 0 bases at J, with 9 bases in the middle. This CDR3 is 14 amino acids long. The germline gives CDR1 DFQATT, CDR2 SNEGSKA (reference sequence). Written as DNA, the CDR3 is TGCAGTGCTAGAGACCAAAGGGGCTCCTACGAGCAGTACTTC. Translated, it gives CSARDQRGSYEQYF.

This clonotype was seen a handful of times. This rearrangement joins TRBV6-5 to TRBJ2-1; the D is unclear. The V end lost 0 bases, the J end lost 6 bases, and 18 bases lay between the germline ends. The CDR3 runs to 17 residues. From germline, CDR1 is MNHEY and CDR2 SVGAGI. For the CDR3, the DNA is TGTGCCAGCAGTTACTCGATTCGACTCCCCCCGGCCAATGAGCAGTTCTTC. Protein: CASSYSIRLPPANEQFF.

This clonotype came up a few times. A much more abundant neighbour one base away suggests this may be a read error. This CDR3 is CASSGQGVDTQYF. The CDR3 nucleotides read TGTGCCAGCAGTGGACAGGGGGTAGATACGCAGTATTTT. This sequence joins TRBV2 and TRBJ2-3; 9 bases fit TRBD1. Germline CDR1 SNHLY, CDR2 FYNNEI. With V trimmed by 4 bases and J by 5 bases, 1 base remained unmatched. The CDR3 loop spans 13 amino acids. Complete variable domain (other parts from reference TRBV2 and TRBJ2-3): EPEVTQTPSHQVTQMGQEVILRCVPISNHLYFYWYRQILGQKVEFLVSFYNNEISEKSEIFDDQFSVERPDGSNFTLKIRSTKLEDSAMYFCASSGQGVDTQYFGPGTRLTVL.

This clonotype occurred a few times. V usage is TRBV7-2 and J usage is TRBJ2-3; D may be TRBD1 or TRBD2 (5 bases each). The V end was cut by 4 bases, the J end by 3 bases, with 14 bases between. Germline assignment: CDR1 SGHTA and CDR2 FQGNSA. CDR3 length equals 15 residues. The CDR3, as DNA: TGTGCCAGCAGCTCGGGACGAGTCAGTACAGATACGCAGTATTTT. Translated, it gives CASSSGRVSTDTQYF.

The table lists this clonotype with a count of one. The chain is built from TRBV28 and TRBJ1-5; D is perhaps TRBD1 (6 bases). The CDR3 is 13 residues long. V was clipped by 7 bases and J by 5 bases, with 12 bases between them. Germline V gene data show CDR1 as MDHEN and CDR2 as SYDVKM. The CDR3 protein is CASTDSGDQPQHF. The CDR3 nucleotides are TGTGCCAGCACGGACAGCGGCGATCAGCCCCAGCATTTT.

Here the CDR3 reads CSARRETDNGYTF. In DNA, the CDR3 is TGCAGTGCTAGACGTGAGACGGACAATGGCTACACCTTC. The chain uses TRBV20-1 and TRBJ1-2; D possibly corresponds to TRBD1 (5 bases). CDR1 is DFQATT, CDR2 SNEGSKA, per germline (reference sequence). The CDR3 runs to 13 residues. The V end was cut by 2 bases, the J end by 6 bases, with 13 bases between.

This sequence joins TRBV13 and TRBJ1-2, with 7 nucleotides matching TRBD1. There are 15 residues in the CDR3. The V gene's germline CDR1 is PRHDT and CDR2 FYEKMQ (reference sequence). Trimming took 2 bases from V and 3 from J; bases not matched to a gene: 6. The CDR3 spells CASSLLGQDDYGYTF. CDR3 DNA: TGTGCCAGCAGCTTACTAGGACAGGACGACTATGGCTACACCTTC.

This clonotype was seen a few times. V usage is TRBV7-6 and J usage is TRBJ1-5; D gene uncertain. The germline V and J ends were trimmed by 5 bases and 5 bases, with 19 bases remaining between them. This CDR3 is 16 amino acids long. The germline V gene encodes CDR1 SGHVS and CDR2 FNYEAQ. In nucleotides, the CDR3 is TGTGCCAGCAGCCCCGGCGGGAACCACCCAGATCAGCCCCAGCATTTT. It yields the protein CASSPGGNHPDQPQHF.

The gene calls are TRBV2 and TRBJ2-7; D may be TRBD1 or TRBD2 (7 bases each). Per germline, CDR1 SNHLY and CDR2 FYNNEI. Trimming left V 11 bases short and J 2 bases short, with 16 bases between. The CDR3 length is 13 residues. CDR3 nucleotides: TGTGCCGGGGGGGACAGTGCAACCTACGAGCAGTACTTC. Its translation: CAGGDSATYEQYF.

This clonotype was seen more than once but under ten times. The rearrangement joins TRBV4-1 to TRBJ2-3; D is unclear. V shed 1 base and J shed 1 base, with 6 bases lying between them. Germline V gene lookup returns CDR1 MGHRA and CDR2 YSYEKL. This CDR3 has 14 amino acids. CDR3 nucleotide sequence: TGCGCCAGCAGCCAAGGGGCAGGCACAGATACGCAGTATTTT. Translated, it gives CASSQGAGTDTQYF.

This clonotype was counted only a few times. The chain has TRBV6-5 and TRBJ2-7; perhaps TRBD1 as D (5 bases). V was pared by 2 bases and J by 3 bases, with 11 bases between. The CDR3 is 14 residues long. Germline values: CDR1 MNHEY, CDR2 SVGAGI. CDR3 bases: TGTGCCAGCAGTTACCTCCGGACAATCTACGAGCAGTACTTC. This sequence encodes CASSYLRTIYEQYF.

Turning to this clonotype: An end of the junction does not agree with germline; a read error may underlie this. The gene calls are TRBV20-1 and TRBJ2-5; D is ambiguous. The germline V gene has CDR1 DFQATT and CDR2 SNEGSKA (reference sequence). The CDR3 has 13 amino acids. CDR3 coding DNA: TGCAATGCTACTACCGGACGAACCGGGACCCAGTACTTC. Amino acids: CNATTGRTGTQYF.

The CDR3 region is CASSLGGVADTQYF. The CDR3 DNA follows: TGCGCCAGCAGCTTGGGGGGTGTTGCAGATACGCAGTATTTT. The rearrangement joins TRBV5-1 to TRBJ2-3; D unclear. The CDR3 length is 14 residues. The germline V and J ends were trimmed by 0 bases and 4 bases, with 9 bases remaining between them. CDR1 SGHRS and CDR2 YFSETQ come from the germline V gene.

The genes are TRBV5-1 and TRBJ1-2, with D unresolved. Trimming took off 1 base at V and 4 bases at J, with 14 bases between the two ends. The CDR3 has 15 amino acids. Germline V lookup: CDR1 SGHRS, CDR2 YFSETQ. The chain's CDR3 is CASSLKAETPYGYTF. The CDR3 DNA reads as TGCGCCAGCAGCTTGAAGGCAGAAACTCCCTATGGCTACACCTTC.